Below, 24 T cell receptor beta chains from the same sample are listed, as sequenced in a study of tissue T cells after allogeneic stem cell transplantation. Generated by immunoSEQ multiplex PCR, the TCRdb table keeps only in-frame clones and is missing some. The sample lists about 22,000 clones; 72% were seen once. The sequenced material came from spleen. The receptor set was obtained from a female BALB/c mouse in good health. The MHC haplotype of this mouse line is H2-d.

As concerns this clone: The gene names here belong to mouse. The CDR3 extends 1 residue past the end of the read, so its final part is completed from the germline J gene. The rearrangement joins TRBV5 to TRBJ2-2; 10 bases fit TRBD1. Germline V lookup: CDR1 LGHNA, CDR2 YNLKQL (reference sequence). J lost 4 bases, V lost 0 bases, and 5 bases had no gene match. This CDR3 spans 17 amino acids. The CDR3 reads CASSQEDGTGATGQLYF. CDR3 bases read: TGTGCCAGCAGCCAAGAAGACGGGACAGGGGCCACCGGGCAGCTCTAC.

This clone has just a few counts. The gene names here belong to mouse. The read terminates 1 residue before the CDR3 end, so the remaining end is supplied by the germline J gene. The chain has TRBV29 and TRBJ2-7, with 11 bases matching TRBD1. J lost 6 bases, V lost 6 bases, and 1 base had no gene match. CDR3 length: 12 amino acids. Germline V CDR1 and CDR2: MSHET, SYDVDS. This CDR3 reads CASRGTGGEQYF. The CDR3 bases that were read are TGTGCTAGCAGGGGGACAGGGGGTGAACAGTAC. The full variable domain, rest sourced from reference TRBV29 and TRBJ2-7, is DMKVTQMPRYLIKRMGENVLLECGQDMSHETMYWYRQDPGLGLQLIYISYDVDSNSEGDIPKGYRVSRKKREHFSLILDSAKTNQTSVYFCASRGTGGEQYFGPGTRLTVL.

To note about this clone: Genes and germline are mouse. The CDR3 goes on 1 residue after the read ends, and that part is filled in from the germline J gene. The chain links TRBV31 to TRBJ2-7; 8 bases align to TRBD2. Per germline, CDR1 GKSSPN and CDR2 SITVG. V trimming: 1 base; J trimming: 1 base; junction bases outside the gene matches: 9. The CDR3 covers 16 residues. The CDR3 reads CAWSPPGGPFSYEQYF. The sequenced CDR3 bases are TGTGCCTGGAGTCCCCCGGGGGGGCCCTTTTCCTATGAACAGTAC.

On this clone: One junction end disagrees with the germline gene, perhaps due to a read error. These gene names are mouse names. The CDR3 goes on 1 residue after the read ends, and that part is filled in from the germline J gene. Other DNA sequences of this sample code for an identical CDR3. The rearrangement links TRBV19 to TRBJ1-5, with TRBD1 matching 8 bases. Germline values: CDR1 FNHDT, CDR2 SITEND (reference sequence). This CDR3 has 14 residues. The covered CDR3 bases are TGCGCCAGCAGTATAGGACAGGGATTCCAGGCTCCGCTT. It is translated as CASSIGQGFQAPL. The full CDR3 reads CASSIGQGFQAPLF.

Details on this clone: The genes are named according to mouse. The CDR3 end lies 1 residue beyond the end of the read and is filled in from the germline J gene. The chain joins TRBV13-1 to TRBJ1-5, with 8 bases fitting TRBD1. This CDR3 has 14 residues. With 2 bases clipped from V and 3 bases from J, the junction kept 1 base outside the gene matches. The germline gives CDR1 NSHNY, CDR2 SYGAGN. Incomplete CDR3 DNA: TGTGCCAGCAGTGACAGGGGGCGCAACCAGGCTCCGCTT. It codes for CASSDRGRNQAPL. The complete CDR3 protein is CASSDRGRNQAPLF.

Note on this clone: The gene names given are mouse names. The read is 1 residue too short to cover the CDR3 end, so that end is filled in from the germline J gene. The gene calls are TRBV5 and TRBJ2-7, with TRBD2 as a possible D gene (5 bases). CDR3 length: 13 residues. Per germline, CDR1 LGHNA and CDR2 YNLKQL (reference sequence). The V end lost 0 bases, the J end lost 4 bases, and 7 bases lay between the germline ends. CDR3 amino acids: CASSQDWVYEQYF. CDR3 DNA, as far as it was read: TGTGCCAGCAGCCAAGACTGGGTTTATGAACAGTAC.

Of note for this clone: Gene names and germline refer to mouse. The read finishes 1 residue shy of the CDR3 end, and the germline J gene is used to complete it. The genes are TRBV22 and TRBJ1-6. TRBV22 counts as a pseudogene. TRBJ1-6 is noted as an ORF with a role that remains uncertain. The CDR3 totals 14 residues. The part of the CDR3 DNA that was read is TGTGCCAGCAGTTGTCGGGGGGCGCGATCGCCCCTCTAC. Protein: CASSCRGARSPLY. The complete CDR3 protein is CASSCRGARSPLYF.

Note on this clone: Mouse germline and gene names are used. The read finishes 1 residue shy of the CDR3 end, and the germline J gene is used to complete it. The rearrangement joins TRBV31 to TRBJ2-7, with 12 bases matching TRBD2. CDR3 size: 15 residues. Germline CDR1 GKSSPN, CDR2 SITVG. Losses at the gene ends were 3 bases for V and 2 bases for J; bases not matched to a gene: 5. CDR3: CAWRDWGGRPYEQYF. The part of the CDR3 DNA that was read is TGTGCCTGGAGAGACTGGGGGGGCAGACCCTATGAACAGTAC.

A remark on this clone: The gene symbols are mouse symbols. The CDR3 extends 1 residue past the end of the read, so its final part is completed from the germline J gene. V usage is TRBV13-2 and J usage is TRBJ2-7; 7 bases agree with TRBD2. This CDR3 has 14 amino acids. V gave up 5 bases and J gave up 0 bases; unmatched junction bases: 5. The germline CDR1 and CDR2 sequences are NNHNN and SYGAGS (reference sequence). CDR3 loop: CASGRLGVSYEQYF. The sequenced CDR3 bases are TGTGCCAGCGGGAGACTGGGAGTCTCCTATGAACAGTAC.

There are a few counts of this clone. Gene names and germline match the mouse. The missing CDR3 end, 1 residue past where the read stops, is filled in from the germline J gene. The chain uses TRBV19 and TRBJ2-7; 8 bases map to TRBD1. Germline V gene data show CDR1 as FNHDT and CDR2 as SITEND (reference sequence). V lost 5 bases, J lost 0 bases, and 1 base stayed unmatched. CDR3 size: 13 residues. CDR3 bases read: TGTGCCAGCAGCACAGGGGGCTCCTATGAACAGTAC. Translating it yields CASSTGGSYEQY. From start to end, the CDR3 is CASSTGGSYEQYF.

Comments on this clone: The gene names given are mouse names. The CDR3: CASGGGANERLFF. CDR3 DNA (partial): TGTGCCAGCGGTGGGGGCGCCAACGAAAGATTATTT. The chain has TRBV13-2 and TRBJ1-4, with D possibly matching TRBD1 (5 bases). The read finishes 1 residue shy of the CDR3 end, and the germline J gene is used to complete it. V was pared by 3 bases and J by 3 bases, with 6 bases between. CDR3 length: 13 residues. Germline V gene data show CDR1 as NNHNN and CDR2 as SYGAGS (reference sequence).

For this clone: Gene names are mouse gene names. Read data end 1 residue before the CDR3 end; the end is taken from the germline J gene. The chain employs TRBV19 and TRBJ2-3, with D maybe TRBD1 (6 bases). The CDR3 contains 13 residues. Germline CDR1 FNHDT, CDR2 SITEND (reference sequence). The V end lost 4 bases, the J end lost 1 base, and 7 bases lay between the germline ends. CDR3 bases read: TGTGCCAGCAGTCGACAGGGTGCAGAAACGCTGTAT. This translates into CASSRQGAETLY. In full, the CDR3 is CASSRQGAETLYF.

Concerning this clone: Gene names and germline refer to mouse. The read comes to an end 1 residue before the CDR3 does, leaving the germline J gene to fill in the end. This chain uses TRBV19 with TRBJ1-1, with TRBD1 identical over 10 bases. V shed 4 bases, J shed 0 bases, and the junction held 3 bases outside the gene matches. CDR1 and CDR2 (germline): FNHDT, SITEND (reference sequence). This CDR3 has 15 residues. The covered CDR3 bases are TGTGCCAGCAGTCTTGACAGGGGGCCAAACACAGAAGTCTTC. It encodes CASSLDRGPNTEVF. The whole CDR3 sequence is CASSLDRGPNTEVFF.

In this sample, this clone turned up once. These gene names are mouse names. With the read ending 1 residue before the CDR3 end, the germline J gene is used to fill in that end. Other DNA sequences within the sample encode an identical CDR3. V and J are TRBV5 and TRBJ2-7; 11 bases fit TRBD2. The CDR3 is made up of 14 amino acids. V was clipped by 4 bases and J by 7 bases; unmatched bases: 6. Per germline, CDR1 LGHNA and CDR2 YNLKQL (reference sequence). The covered CDR3 bases are TGTGCCAGCAGCCCCGGGACTGGGGGAAGAGAACAGTAC. Encoded protein: CASSPGTGGREQY. The whole CDR3 sequence is CASSPGTGGREQYF.

A remark on this clone: The listed genes are named as in mouse. From the germline J gene comes the end of the CDR3, since the read stops 1 residue before it. V usage is TRBV13-1 and J usage is TRBJ2-2, with 10 bases that match TRBD2. Germline CDR1 and CDR2: NSHNY and SYGAGN. The CDR3 contains 18 residues. V lost 0 bases to trimming and J lost 3 bases; unmatched junction nucleotides: 8. The CDR3 loop reads CASSDASLLGGDTGQLYF. Incomplete CDR3 DNA: TGTGCCAGCAGTGATGCATCACTACTGGGGGGGGACACCGGGCAGCTCTAC.

Notes on this clone: All gene names here are mouse names. Read coverage stops 1 residue before the CDR3 terminus; the germline J gene supplies the remainder. V gene TRBV13-1 combines with J gene TRBJ1-1, with D perhaps TRBD1 (5 bases). This CDR3 spans 13 amino acids. Between the trimmed V and J ends, which lost 6 bases and 0 bases, there was a span of 9 bases. Germline values: CDR1 NSHNY, CDR2 SYGAGN. The CDR3 DNA, read in part, is TGTGCCAGCACTCCGGGACAGAACACAGAAGTCTTC. Its protein product is CASTPGQNTEVF. The full CDR3 sequence reads CASTPGQNTEVFF.

About this clone: Gene names are mouse gene names. The read is 1 residue too short to cover the CDR3 end, so that end is filled in from the germline J gene. The rearrangement uses TRBV19 and TRBJ2-1; TRBD2 aligns across 9 bases. Germline CDR1 and CDR2: FNHDT and SITEND (reference sequence). This CDR3 contains 14 residues. After removal of 4 bases from V and 1 base from J, the junction contained 0 bases not matched to a gene. CDR3 bases read: TGTGCCAGCAGTGGGACTGGGAACTATGCTGAGCAGTTC. This encodes CASSGTGNYAEQF. In full, the CDR3 is CASSGTGNYAEQFF.

On this clone itself: Gene names and germline match the mouse. Sequencing ends 1 residue short of the CDR3 end; the germline J gene provides the rest. The chain uses TRBV5 and TRBJ1-5, with D unclear. V lost 3 bases to trimming and J lost 4 bases, with 7 bases between them. Germline lookup yields CDR1 LGHNA and CDR2 YNLKQL (reference sequence). This CDR3 has 13 amino acids. Partial CDR3 DNA: TGTGCCAGCAGCCATGAGGAAAACCAGGCTCCGCTT. This gives the protein CASSHEENQAPL. From start to end, the CDR3 is CASSHEENQAPLF.

As regards this clone: The gene names given are mouse names. The read terminates 1 residue before the CDR3 end, so the remaining end is supplied by the germline J gene. The J gene is TRBJ2-1, the V gene TRBV13-3; 7 nucleotides agree with TRBD1. V was clipped by 6 bases and J by 1 base; unmatched bases: 1. The CDR3 runs to 13 residues. The V gene's germline CDR1 is NNHDY and CDR2 SYVADS. The CDR3 bases that were read are TGTGCCAGCAAACAGGGGAACTATGCTGAGCAGTTC. This translates into CASKQGNYAEQF. The CDR3 in full is CASKQGNYAEQFF.

On this clone: Mouse gene names and germline throughout. The CDR3 end is not reached by the read, which stops 1 residue before it; the germline J gene fills it in. The chain combines TRBV13-2 with TRBJ1-6; D is possibly TRBD1 (6 bases). TRBJ1-6 is filed as an ORF, its function uncertain. The germline V gene encodes CDR1 NNHNN and CDR2 SYGAGS (reference sequence). Trimming stripped 3 bases from V and 0 bases from J, with 7 bases between. The CDR3 has 15 amino acids. CDR3 sequence: CASGVQGSYNSPLYF. CDR3 bases read: TGTGCCAGCGGTGTACAGGGTTCCTATAATTCGCCCCTCTAC.

With respect to this clone: The gene names here belong to mouse. Sequencing ends 1 residue short of the CDR3 end; the germline J gene provides the rest. V usage is TRBV29 and J usage is TRBJ2-5; a weak D match, TRBD2 (5 bases). V was cut by 0 bases and J by 2 bases, with 9 bases left in between. The V gene's germline CDR1 is MSHET and CDR2 SYDVDS. The length of the CDR3 is 15 residues. CDR3 region: CASSLSVGFQDTQYF. Incomplete CDR3 DNA: TGTGCTAGCAGTTTATCGGTGGGGTTCCAAGACACCCAGTAC.

Note on this clone: The gene names here belong to mouse. The read halts 1 residue ahead of the CDR3 end, with the missing end drawn from the germline J gene. This chain joins TRBV31 and TRBJ2-7, with 11 bases matching TRBD2. This CDR3 has 12 residues. CDR1 GKSSPN and CDR2 SITVG come from the germline V gene. V lost 4 bases to trimming and J lost 6 bases; unmatched junction nucleotides: 2. The CDR3 is CAWNWGGAEQYF. CDR3 DNA, as far as it was read: TGTGCCTGGAACTGGGGGGGCGCTGAACAGTAC.

This clone was counted between two and nine times. Mouse gene names and germline throughout. From the germline J gene comes the end of the CDR3, since the read stops 1 residue before it. The chain combines TRBV29 with TRBJ1-4; D gene ambiguous. Trimming shortened V by 1 base and J by 0 bases, and 3 bases separated the two germline ends. Germline V gene lookup returns CDR1 MSHET and CDR2 SYDVDS. The CDR3 loop spans 14 amino acids. The CDR3 sequence: CASSLWVSNERLFF. Partial CDR3 DNA: TGTGCTAGCAGTTTATGGGTTTCCAACGAAAGATTATTT.

Remarks on this clone: The germline and genes are mouse ones. The DNA ends 1 residue before the CDR3 does, and the rest of the CDR3 is filled in from the germline J gene. The chain recombines TRBV17 with TRBJ2-3; TRBD1 matches at 9 bases. This CDR3 comprises 17 residues. The J segment lost 1 base and the V segment lost 0 bases, leaving 5 bases of the junction unmatched. Germline V CDR1 and CDR2: MNHDT, YYDKIL. This CDR3 is CASSRDRGDRGAETLYF. CDR3 DNA, as far as it was read: TGTGCTAGCAGTAGAGATAGGGGGGACAGGGGTGCAGAAACGCTGTAT.